This T cell receptor beta chain was identified in a study of identical twins. General study results and limits: With abundant cord blood beta clonotypes, insertions were fewer; memory repertoires showed no such pattern.

TCRdb analysed the 5' RACE reads with MiXCR anew, one entry per CDR3 protein. Of about 520,000 distinct CDR3 sequences listed, roughly a fifth are singletons. The CDR3 consists of 12 residues. Unmatched junction bases numbered 2, after V lost 8 bases and J lost 6 bases. Germline V gene sequence: CDR1 LNHDA, CDR2 SQIVND (reference sequence). A word on this clonotype: Its antigen is still unknown.

The same sample was also used in a study of T cells expressing NK-cell markers.

The specimen was CD4+ T cells sorted from blood. This chain connects TRBV19 to TRBJ2-3; 10 nucleotides match TRBD2. The TCR originated in a woman aged 18-35 years in good health. The CDR3 spells CASGLAADTQYF. CDR3 DNA: TGTGCCAGTGGACTAGCGGCGGATACGCAGTATTTT.